The 5 T cell receptor beta chains given below trace back to one sample, sequenced in a study of a mutant IDH1 vaccine in newly diagnosed glioma. TCRdb keeps only in-frame clones here, not all; method: immunoSEQ multiplex PCR. The sample includes about 82,000 clones, 85% of them seen just once. These TCRs' antigens remain unknown. As for time point: week 23, last vaccination. Every vaccine dose comprised 300 ug of mutant IDH1 20-mer peptide plus topical imiquimod. The starting material was PBMCs, obtained from a glioma patient whose treatment included an IDH1 peptide vaccine. The source is a young man with glioma. Some clones in this sample may be carry-over from other donors' samples.

The gene calls are TRBV7-2 and TRBJ2-5; weak D call: TRBD1 (6 bases). The CDR3 runs 15 residues. The germline V gene encodes CDR1 SGHTA and CDR2 FQGNSA. V dropped 2 bases and J dropped 6 bases, with 16 bases sitting between them. The CDR3 nucleotides are TGTGCCAGCAGCTTAACGGACAGCCAGAGGCAGACCCAGTACTTC. Translating gives CASSLTDSQRQTQYF. The full variable domain, in which reference TRBV7-2 and TRBJ2-5 provide the parts outside the CDR3, is GAGVSQSPSNKVTEKGKDVELRCDPISGHTALYWYRQSLGQGLEFLIYFQGNSAPDKSGLPSDRFSAERTGGSVSTLTIQRTQQEDSAVYLCASSLTDSQRQTQYFGPGTRLLVL.

This clone has a single count. V is TRBV28 and J is TRBJ2-7; D tentatively reads TRBD1 or TRBD2 (5 bases each). V was pared by 5 bases and J by 3 bases, with 11 bases between. The CDR3 is 13 amino acids. Germline V lookup: CDR1 MDHEN, CDR2 SYDVKM. CDR3 in amino acids: CASSHTGGYEQYF. The CDR3 coding sequence is TGTGCCAGCAGTCACACAGGAGGCTACGAGCAGTACTTC.

The chain joins TRBV11-2 to TRBJ1-2; D might be TRBD1 (6 bases). V was cut by 3 bases and J by 4 bases, with 27 bases left in between. The CDR3 consists of 19 residues. Germline CDR1 and CDR2: SGHAT and FQNNGV. CDR3 protein: CASSLLGAIARGGSYGYTF. DNA of the CDR3: TGTGCCAGCAGCTTGTTGGGAGCCATAGCCAGGGGAGGCAGCTATGGCTACACCTTC. The entire variable domain, with the rest obtained from reference TRBV11-2 and TRBJ1-2, is as follows: EAGVAQSPRYKIIEKRQSVAFWCNPISGHATLYWYQQILGQGPKLLIQFQNNGVVDDSQLPKDRFSAERLKGVDSTLKIQPAKLEDSAVYLCASSLLGAIARGGSYGYTFGSGTRLTVV.

This clone was counted a single time. The chain combines TRBV4-1 with TRBJ2-2; D gene ambiguous. Trimming shortened V by 3 bases and J by 5 bases, and 7 bases separated the two germline ends. Per germline, CDR1 MGHRA and CDR2 YSYEKL. The CDR3 covers 13 residues. In DNA, the CDR3 is TGCGCCAGCAGCCAGCCCACGACCGGGGAGCTGTTTTTT. Its protein is CASSQPTTGELFF.

This clone occurred a few times. The rearrangement joins TRBV19 to TRBJ1-5; possible D gene TRBD1, 5 bases. The CDR3 runs 15 residues. V shed 5 bases and J shed 6 bases, with 17 bases lying between them. Germline V gene lookup returns CDR1 LNHDA and CDR2 SQIVND (reference sequence). The chain's CDR3 is CASSSGDVAGQPQHF. The DNA of the CDR3 is TGTGCCAGTAGTTCCGGGGACGTGGCGGGTCAGCCCCAGCATTTT.